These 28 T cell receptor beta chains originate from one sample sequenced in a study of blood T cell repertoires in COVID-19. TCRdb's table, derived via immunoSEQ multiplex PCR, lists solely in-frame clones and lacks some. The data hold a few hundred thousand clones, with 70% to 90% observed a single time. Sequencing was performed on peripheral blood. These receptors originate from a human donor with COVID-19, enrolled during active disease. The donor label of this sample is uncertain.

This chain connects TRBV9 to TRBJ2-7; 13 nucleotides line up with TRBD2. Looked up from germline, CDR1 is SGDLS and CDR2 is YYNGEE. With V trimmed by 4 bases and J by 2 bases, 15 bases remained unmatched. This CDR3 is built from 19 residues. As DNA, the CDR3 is TGTGCCAGCAGCAGTCAAGCGATGGGACTAGCGGGAACGACCTACGAGCAGTACTTC. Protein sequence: CASSSQAMGLAGTTYEQYF.

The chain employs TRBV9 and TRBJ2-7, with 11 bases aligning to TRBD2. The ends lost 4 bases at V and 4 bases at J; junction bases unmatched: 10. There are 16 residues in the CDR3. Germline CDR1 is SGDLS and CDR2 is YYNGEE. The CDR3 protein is CASSTMGTSGSYEQYF. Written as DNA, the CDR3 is TGTGCCAGCAGCACTATGGGAACTAGCGGGAGTTACGAGCAGTACTTC.

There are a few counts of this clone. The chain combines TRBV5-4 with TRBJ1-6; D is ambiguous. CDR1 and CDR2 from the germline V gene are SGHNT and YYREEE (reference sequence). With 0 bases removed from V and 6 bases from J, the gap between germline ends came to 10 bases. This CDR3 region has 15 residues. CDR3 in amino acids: CASSLGQSGNSPLHF. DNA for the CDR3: TGTGCCAGCAGCTTGGGGCAGTCGGGTAATTCACCCCTCCACTTT.

The CDR3 DNA sequence: TGTGCCAGCCTAAAACCGGGACAGGGGTACACAGATACGCAGTATTTT. This gives the protein CASLKPGQGYTDTQYF. The rearrangement links TRBV18 to TRBJ2-3; 10 bases agree with TRBD1. V shed 8 bases, J shed 2 bases, and the junction held 10 bases outside the gene matches. The CDR3 length is 16 residues. Germline assignment: CDR1 KGHSH and CDR2 LQKENI.

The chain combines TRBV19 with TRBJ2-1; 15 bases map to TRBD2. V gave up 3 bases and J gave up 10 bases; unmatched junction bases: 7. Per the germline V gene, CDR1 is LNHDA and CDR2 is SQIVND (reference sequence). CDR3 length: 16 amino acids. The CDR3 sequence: CASSISRTSGRGEQFF. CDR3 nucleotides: TGTGCCAGTAGTATTTCGCGGACTAGCGGGAGGGGGGAGCAGTTCTTC.

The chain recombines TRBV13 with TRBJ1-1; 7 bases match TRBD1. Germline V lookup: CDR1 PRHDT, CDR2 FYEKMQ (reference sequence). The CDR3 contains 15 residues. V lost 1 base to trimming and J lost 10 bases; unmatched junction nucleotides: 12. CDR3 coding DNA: TGTGCCAGCAGCTTAGATCAGGGGGGCCCCTCGCGAGCTTTCTTT. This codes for CASSLDQGGPSRAFF.

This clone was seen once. The CDR3 loop is CASSLGLARSTDTQYF. The CDR3 coding sequence is TGTGCCAGCAGTTTGGGACTAGCGAGAAGCACAGATACGCAGTATTTT. The rearrangement links TRBV7-3 to TRBJ2-3, with 10 bases lining up with TRBD2. The CDR3 spans 16 residues. CDR1 and CDR2 (germline): SGHTA, FQGTGA. J gave up 0 bases and V 6 bases, and 6 bases lay outside the gene matches.

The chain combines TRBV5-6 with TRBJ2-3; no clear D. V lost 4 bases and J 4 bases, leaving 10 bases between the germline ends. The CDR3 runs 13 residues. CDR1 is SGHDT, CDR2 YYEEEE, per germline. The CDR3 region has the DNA TGTGCCAGCAGCCTAGAAGTGGCAGATACGCAGTATTTT. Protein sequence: CASSLEVADTQYF.

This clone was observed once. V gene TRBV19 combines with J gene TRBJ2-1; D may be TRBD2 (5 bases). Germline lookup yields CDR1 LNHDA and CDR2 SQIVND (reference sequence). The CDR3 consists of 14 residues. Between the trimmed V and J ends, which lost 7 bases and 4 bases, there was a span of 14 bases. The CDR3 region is CASTSGTHYNEQFF. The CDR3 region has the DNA TGTGCCAGTACCAGCGGAACCCATTACAATGAGCAGTTCTTC. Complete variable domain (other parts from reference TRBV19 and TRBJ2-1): DGGITQSPKYLFRKEGQNVTLSCEQNLNHDAMYWYRQDPGQGLRLIYYSQIVNDFQKGDIAEGYSVSREKKESFPLTVTSAQKNPTAFYLCASTSGTHYNEQFFGPGTRLTVL.

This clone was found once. The CDR3 here is CASSYLGGVRADTQYF. The CDR3 DNA sequence: TGTGCCAGCAGTTACCTCGGGGGAGTTCGAGCAGATACGCAGTATTTT. The V and J genes are TRBV28 and TRBJ2-3, with TRBD2 as a possible D gene (6 bases). Germline V lookup: CDR1 MDHEN, CDR2 SYDVKM. The V and J ends lost 4 bases and 4 bases respectively, with 18 bases between them. CDR3 size: 16 residues.

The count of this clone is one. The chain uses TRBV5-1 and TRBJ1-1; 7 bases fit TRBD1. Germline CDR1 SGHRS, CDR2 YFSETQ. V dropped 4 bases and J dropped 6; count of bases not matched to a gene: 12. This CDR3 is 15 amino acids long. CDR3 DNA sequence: TGCGCCAGCAGCCAACAGGGGCCCCTCGTCGCTGAAGCTTTCTTT. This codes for CASSQQGPLVAEAFF.

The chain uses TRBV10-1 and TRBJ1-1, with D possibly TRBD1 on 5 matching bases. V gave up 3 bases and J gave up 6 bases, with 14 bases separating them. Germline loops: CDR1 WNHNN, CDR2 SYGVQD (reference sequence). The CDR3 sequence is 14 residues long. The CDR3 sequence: CASSDSQVLSEAFF. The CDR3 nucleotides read TGCGCCAGCAGTGATTCACAGGTCTTATCTGAAGCTTTCTTT.

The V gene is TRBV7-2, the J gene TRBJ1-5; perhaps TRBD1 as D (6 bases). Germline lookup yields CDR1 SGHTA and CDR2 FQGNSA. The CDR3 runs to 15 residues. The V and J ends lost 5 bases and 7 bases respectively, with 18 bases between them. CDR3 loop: CASSPQTGNRQPQHF. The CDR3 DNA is TGTGCCAGCAGCCCACAAACAGGGAATCGACAGCCCCAGCATTTT.

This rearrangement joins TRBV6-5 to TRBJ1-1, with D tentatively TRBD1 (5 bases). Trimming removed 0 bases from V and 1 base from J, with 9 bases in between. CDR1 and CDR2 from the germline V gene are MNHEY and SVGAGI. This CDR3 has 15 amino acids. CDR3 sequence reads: CASSYSAGQNTEAFF. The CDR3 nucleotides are TGTGCCAGCAGTTACTCGGCAGGGCAGAACACTGAAGCTTTCTTT.

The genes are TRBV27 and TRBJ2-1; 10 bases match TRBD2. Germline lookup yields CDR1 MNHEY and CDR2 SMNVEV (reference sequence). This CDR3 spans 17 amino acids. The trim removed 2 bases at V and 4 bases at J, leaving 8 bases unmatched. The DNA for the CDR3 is TGTGCCAGCAGTTTACCTCAGCGGGAGGGCGGATACAATGAGCAGTTCTTC. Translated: CASSLPQREGGYNEQFF.

CDR3 residues: CASSAGTSVREGFF. For the CDR3, the DNA is TGTGCCAGCAGTGCCGGGACTAGCGTTAGGGAGGGGTTCTTC. V gene TRBV9 combines with J gene TRBJ2-1, with 10 bases that match TRBD2. Germline CDR1 is SGDLS and CDR2 is YYNGEE. This CDR3 has 14 amino acids. V dropped 5 bases and J dropped 15; count of bases not matched to a gene: 14.

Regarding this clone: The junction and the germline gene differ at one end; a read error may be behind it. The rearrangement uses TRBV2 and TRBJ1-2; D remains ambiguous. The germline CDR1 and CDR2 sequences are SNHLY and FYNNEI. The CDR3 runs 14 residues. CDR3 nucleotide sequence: TGTGCCAGCAGTGATGGGCGACAACAGAATTCGAAGTTCTTC. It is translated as CASSDGRQQNSKFF.

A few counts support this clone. The DNA for the CDR3 is TGTGCCAGCAGCTTAGTCGGGAGGAATGCCTACGAGCAGTACTTC. Residues: CASSLVGRNAYEQYF. This rearrangement joins TRBV7-2 to TRBJ2-7; 7 bases map to TRBD2. The CDR3 sequence is 15 residues long. The J segment lost 2 bases and the V segment lost 1 base, leaving 5 bases of the junction unmatched. Germline CDR1 and CDR2: SGHTA and FQGNSA.

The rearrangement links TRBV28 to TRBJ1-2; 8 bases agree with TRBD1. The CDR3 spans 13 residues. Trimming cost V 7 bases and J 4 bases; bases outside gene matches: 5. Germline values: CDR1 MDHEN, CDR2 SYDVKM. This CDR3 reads CASNPTGAYGYTF. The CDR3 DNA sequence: TGTGCCAGCAACCCGACAGGGGCCTATGGCTACACCTTC.

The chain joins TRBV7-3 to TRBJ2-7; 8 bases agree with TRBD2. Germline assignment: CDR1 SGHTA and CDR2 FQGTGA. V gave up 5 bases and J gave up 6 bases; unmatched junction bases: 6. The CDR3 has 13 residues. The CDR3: CASSPAREGEQYF. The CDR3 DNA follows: TGTGCCAGCAGCCCAGCCCGGGAGGGCGAGCAGTACTTC.

In DNA form, the CDR3 reads TGTGCCAGCAGCTTTATTCCCTGGACAGGGTCTGCGAACGAGCAGTACTTC. It encodes CASSFIPWTGSANEQYF. This chain links TRBV5-6 with TRBJ2-7; 8 bases line up with TRBD1. CDR3 length: 17 amino acids. The germline CDR1 and CDR2 sequences are SGHDT and YYEEEE. V gave up 2 bases and J gave up 5 bases; unmatched junction bases: 15.

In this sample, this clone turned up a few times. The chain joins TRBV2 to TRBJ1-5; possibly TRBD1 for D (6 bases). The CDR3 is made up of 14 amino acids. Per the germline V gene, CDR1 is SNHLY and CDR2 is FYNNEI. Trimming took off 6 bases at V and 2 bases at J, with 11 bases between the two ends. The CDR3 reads CASRGRTGNQPQHF. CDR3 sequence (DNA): TGTGCCAGCAGAGGAAGGACAGGCAATCAGCCCCAGCATTTT.

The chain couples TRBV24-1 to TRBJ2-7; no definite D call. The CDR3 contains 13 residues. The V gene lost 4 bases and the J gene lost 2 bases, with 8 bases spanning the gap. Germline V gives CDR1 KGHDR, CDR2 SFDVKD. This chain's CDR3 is CATSEPPAYEQYF. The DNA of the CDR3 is TGTGCCACCAGTGAGCCCCCGGCCTACGAGCAGTACTTC.

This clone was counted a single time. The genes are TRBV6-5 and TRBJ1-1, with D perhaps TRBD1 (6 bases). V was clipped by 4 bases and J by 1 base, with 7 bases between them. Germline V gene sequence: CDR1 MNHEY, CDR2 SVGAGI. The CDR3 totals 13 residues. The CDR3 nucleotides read TGTGCCAGCAGTTGGGGACAGAACACTGAAGCTTTCTTT. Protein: CASSWGQNTEAFF.

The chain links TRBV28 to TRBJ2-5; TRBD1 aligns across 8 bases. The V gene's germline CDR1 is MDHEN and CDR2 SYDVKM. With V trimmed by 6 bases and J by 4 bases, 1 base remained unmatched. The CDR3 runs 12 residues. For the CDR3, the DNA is TGTGCCAGCAGCAGGGGGCGAGAGACCCAGTACTTC. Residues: CASSRGRETQYF.

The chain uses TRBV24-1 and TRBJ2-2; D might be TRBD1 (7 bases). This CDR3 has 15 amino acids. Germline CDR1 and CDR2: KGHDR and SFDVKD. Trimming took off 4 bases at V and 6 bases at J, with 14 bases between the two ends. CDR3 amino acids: CATSEGQGGAGELFF. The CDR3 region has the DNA TGTGCCACCAGTGAGGGCCAGGGGGGAGCCGGGGAGCTGTTTTTT.

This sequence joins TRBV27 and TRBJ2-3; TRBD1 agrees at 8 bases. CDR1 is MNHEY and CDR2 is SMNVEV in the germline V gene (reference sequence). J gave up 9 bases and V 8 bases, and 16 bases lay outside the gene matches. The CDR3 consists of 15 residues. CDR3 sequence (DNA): TGTGCCAGCGGCACCGGGACAGGAGACTCAGGGACGCAGTATTTT. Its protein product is CASGTGTGDSGTQYF.

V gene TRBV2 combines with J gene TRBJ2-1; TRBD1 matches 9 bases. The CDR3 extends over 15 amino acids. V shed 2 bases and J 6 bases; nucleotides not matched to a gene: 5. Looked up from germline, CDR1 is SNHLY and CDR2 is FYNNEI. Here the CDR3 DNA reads TGTGCCAGCAGTGAAAGGACAGGGGACCGCAATGAGCAGTTCTTC. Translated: CASSERTGDRNEQFF.